The 21 T cell receptor beta chains below come from one sample, sequenced in a study of shared clonotypes between healthy human individuals (TCRdb year 2020). Library method: the immunoSEQ multiplex PCR assay. TCRdb limited this immuneACCESS table to in-frame rearrangements with V and J called. A share of clones is missing; checked studies link under half to unresolved V genes, and the rest is unexplained. A total of millions of clones appear in this sample, 90% to 95% of them only once. In total, the top ten clones hold over 0.12% of the sample. The sequenced material came from naive CD4+ T cells sorted from blood. This specimen's cell subset or site label, interpreted: CD45RA+ positively selected. These TCRs come from a man younger than 35 in good health.

The J gene is TRBJ2-2, the V gene TRBV18; TRBD2 aligns across 8 bases. This CDR3 comprises 17 residues. V was clipped by 0 bases and J by 0 bases; unmatched bases: 3. Germline lookup yields CDR1 KGHSH and CDR2 LQKENI. CDR3 region: CASSPPSGSANTGELFF. In nucleotides, the CDR3 is TGTGCCAGCTCACCACCCAGCGGGAGCGCGAACACCGGGGAGCTGTTTTTT.

V usage is TRBV2 and J usage is TRBJ1-6; 7 nucleotides agree with TRBD1. The junction had 11 bases not matched to a gene; V was cut back by 0 bases and J by 6 bases. Germline lookup yields CDR1 SNHLY and CDR2 FYNNEI. CDR3 length equals 18 residues. The chain's CDR3 is CASSEALYPGQSNSPLHF. The CDR3, as DNA: TGTGCCAGCAGTGAAGCGCTTTATCCGGGACAGAGTAATTCACCCCTCCACTTT.

A single count supports this clone. This chain links TRBV27 with TRBJ2-1, with 10 bases identical to TRBD2. The germline gives CDR1 MNHEY, CDR2 SMNVEV (reference sequence). There are 14 residues in the CDR3. Trimming cost V 5 bases and J 8 bases; bases outside gene matches: 6. The CDR3 reads CASSELAGRYEQFF. The DNA of the CDR3 is TGTGCCAGCAGTGAACTAGCGGGAAGGTATGAGCAGTTCTTC.

This chain joins TRBV7-9 and TRBJ1-2, with 11 bases lining up with TRBD1. The trim removed 10 bases at V and 1 base at J, leaving 14 bases unmatched. Germline CDR1 reads SEHNR; CDR2 reads FQNEAQ (reference sequence). CDR3 length: 17 residues. CDR3 sequence: CATPRKPGQGDNYGYTF. As DNA, the CDR3 is TGTGCCACTCCCAGGAAACCGGGACAGGGGGATAACTATGGCTACACCTTC.

The genes are TRBV28 and TRBJ1-3, with 8 nucleotides matching TRBD1. The CDR3 runs to 15 residues. The ends lost 3 bases at V and 2 bases at J; junction bases unmatched: 3. Germline values: CDR1 MDHEN, CDR2 SYDVKM. The CDR3 DNA follows: TGTGCCAGCAGTTTGGACAGGGCTGCTGGAAACACCATATATTTT. It encodes CASSLDRAAGNTIYF.

This chain uses TRBV18 with TRBJ1-4, with D maybe TRBD1 (5 bases). The V gene lost 2 bases and the J gene lost 10 bases, with 14 bases spanning the gap. Germline CDR1 and CDR2: KGHSH and LQKENI. The CDR3 is 14 amino acids. The CDR3 region is CASSPADGGGKLFF. The CDR3 DNA sequence: TGTGCCAGCTCACCAGCGGACGGGGGTGGAAAACTGTTTTTT.

J is TRBJ1-5 and V is TRBV5-6; D may be TRBD1 (6 bases). V was trimmed by 2 bases and J by 5 bases, leaving 8 bases between them. The germline V gene has CDR1 SGHDT and CDR2 YYEEEE. The CDR3 spans 13 residues. The CDR3, as DNA: TGTGCCAGCAGCTTACAGGGTTATCAGCCCCAGCATTTT. Translating it yields CASSLQGYQPQHF.

The chain has TRBV2 and TRBJ1-1; tentative D call: TRBD1 (6 bases). V dropped 7 bases and J dropped 6 bases, with 15 bases sitting between them. The CDR3 loop spans 13 amino acids. Germline CDR1 SNHLY, CDR2 FYNNEI. The CDR3 loop is CASTLRGGAEAFF. CDR3 sequence (DNA): TGTGCCAGCACCTTAAGGGGGGGAGCTGAAGCTTTCTTT.

The chain recombines TRBV11-2 with TRBJ2-1; D is undetermined. This CDR3 contains 14 residues. Per the germline V gene, CDR1 is SGHAT and CDR2 is FQNNGV. V was cut by 1 base and J by 13 bases, with 17 bases left in between. The CDR3 here is CASSLGTLLAKQFF. The CDR3 DNA reads as TGTGCCAGCAGCTTAGGTACTCTGTTAGCCAAACAGTTCTTC.

The chain has TRBV7-3 and TRBJ2-4; D not resolved. The CDR3 is 16 residues long. CDR1 is SGHTA and CDR2 is FQGTGA in the germline V gene. V shed 7 bases and J shed 2 bases, with 18 bases lying between them. This CDR3 reads CASTFPQPNSKNIQYF. CDR3 nucleotides: TGTGCCAGCACCTTCCCCCAACCCAACTCCAAAAACATTCAGTACTTC.

V is TRBV23-1 and J is TRBJ2-6, with D hard to call. TRBV23-1 is reported as an ORF; its role is uncertain. V lost 5 bases to trimming and J lost 5 bases, with 22 bases between them. The CDR3 consists of 18 residues. The CDR3 reads CASSGVPTQQSRANVLTF. The CDR3 DNA follows: TGCGCCAGCAGTGGGGTGCCGACGCAACAAAGTCGGGCCAACGTCCTGACTTTC.

The chain carries TRBV4-3 and TRBJ1-3; 7 nucleotides line up with TRBD1. J lost 2 bases, V lost 1 base, and 5 bases had no gene match. This CDR3 has 16 amino acids. CDR1 and CDR2 from the germline V gene are LGHNA and YSLEER. CDR3 sequence reads: CASSQGAGTAGNTIYF. CDR3 coding DNA: TGCGCCAGCAGCCAAGGGGCTGGGACAGCTGGAAACACCATATATTTT.

The chain employs TRBV6-5 and TRBJ2-2, with D hard to call. Trimming pared 1 base from V and 11 bases from J, leaving 17 bases between. The germline V gene has CDR1 MNHEY and CDR2 SVGAGI. The CDR3 totals 15 residues. CDR3 sequence (DNA): TGTGCCAGCAGTTACTTCCTATCATCCGAAAGCGAGCTGTTTTTT. It is translated as CASSYFLSSESELFF.

The chain combines TRBV14 with TRBJ2-7; D tentatively reads TRBD1 or TRBD2 (6 bases each). Germline CDR1 reads SGHDN; CDR2 reads FVKESK. V lost 3 bases and J 6 bases, leaving 18 bases between the germline ends. The CDR3 is made up of 15 amino acids. The CDR3 sequence: CASSQPGTYSGEQYF. The CDR3, as DNA: TGTGCCAGCAGCCAGCCCGGGACATATAGCGGCGAGCAGTACTTC. The full variable domain, rest sourced from reference TRBV14 and TRBJ2-7, is EAGVTQFPSHSVIEKGQTVTLRCDPISGHDNLYWYRRVMGKEIKFLLHFVKESKQDESGMPNNRFLAERTGGTYSTLKVQPAELEDSGVYFCASSQPGTYSGEQYFGPGTRLTVT.

This clone was recorded only once. The chain combines TRBV6-6 with TRBJ1-4, with unresolved D. Per germline, CDR1 MNHNY and CDR2 SVGAGI (reference sequence). Trimming took 3 bases from V and 6 from J, leaving 2 bases between them. The CDR3 consists of 11 residues. The chain's CDR3 is CASSYYEKLFF. The CDR3 coding sequence is TGTGCCAGCAGTTATTATGAAAAACTGTTTTTT.

Notes on this clone: The same CDR3 arises from other DNA sequences in this sample as well. The V call is TRBV5-4, the J call TRBJ2-5; 14 nucleotides match TRBD2. Germline CDR1 and CDR2: SGHNT and YYREEE (reference sequence). CDR3 size: 16 residues. The trim removed 4 bases at V and 1 base at J, leaving 3 bases unmatched. The CDR3 is CASSPGLAGGQETQYF. The CDR3 nucleotides are TGTGCCAGCAGCCCTGGACTAGCGGGGGGCCAAGAGACCCAGTACTTC.

The rearrangement links TRBV5-1 to TRBJ2-5, with D possibly being TRBD1 (7 bases). With 0 bases removed from V and 7 bases from J, the gap between germline ends came to 16 bases. The CDR3 loop spans 15 amino acids. Germline-derived CDR1 and CDR2 are SGHRS and YFSETQ. The CDR3 protein is CASSLDRGAGGTQYF. CDR3 in DNA: TGCGCCAGCAGCTTGGACAGGGGCGCCGGGGGGACCCAGTACTTC.

The chain employs TRBV6-5 and TRBJ1-6; tentatively, D is TRBD1 (5 bases). Trimming cost V 7 bases and J 7 bases, with 14 bases left between them. The CDR3 is 14 amino acids. Germline V lookup: CDR1 MNHEY, CDR2 SVGAGI. CDR3 nucleotides: TGTGCCAGCACCCGGGGGAGCCGAAATTCACCCCTCCACTTT. Amino acids: CASTRGSRNSPLHF.

The rearrangement joins TRBV4-1 to TRBJ1-2; the D gene is possibly TRBD1 (5 bases). Germline-derived CDR1 and CDR2 are MGHRA and YSYEKL. V was shortened by 4 bases and J by 4 bases, with 13 bases between the two germline ends. The CDR3 consists of 14 residues. The chain's CDR3 is CASSPGHQGYGYTF. In DNA, the CDR3 is TGCGCCAGCAGCCCAGGACACCAGGGCTATGGCTACACCTTC.

V gene TRBV5-4 combines with J gene TRBJ1-1; D gene unclear. V shed 5 bases and J shed 3 bases, with 29 bases lying between them. In germline, CDR1 is SGHNT, CDR2 YYREEE (reference sequence). The CDR3 extends over 19 amino acids. CDR3 DNA: TGTGCCAGCAGTTTACTCTCCCTTGTAGAGGTGAGAGTTTACACTGAAGCTTTCTTT. Its translation is CASSLLSLVEVRVYTEAFF.

This chain joins TRBV11-2 and TRBJ2-7; 11 bases map to TRBD1. Germline assignment: CDR1 SGHAT and CDR2 FQNNGV. The CDR3 is 17 amino acids. The ends lost 5 bases at V and 3 bases at J; junction bases unmatched: 12. The DNA for the CDR3 is TGTGCCAGCAGCCGGATTATATCCGGGACAGGGGGCTACGAGCAGTACTTC. Amino acid sequence: CASSRIISGTGGYEQYF.